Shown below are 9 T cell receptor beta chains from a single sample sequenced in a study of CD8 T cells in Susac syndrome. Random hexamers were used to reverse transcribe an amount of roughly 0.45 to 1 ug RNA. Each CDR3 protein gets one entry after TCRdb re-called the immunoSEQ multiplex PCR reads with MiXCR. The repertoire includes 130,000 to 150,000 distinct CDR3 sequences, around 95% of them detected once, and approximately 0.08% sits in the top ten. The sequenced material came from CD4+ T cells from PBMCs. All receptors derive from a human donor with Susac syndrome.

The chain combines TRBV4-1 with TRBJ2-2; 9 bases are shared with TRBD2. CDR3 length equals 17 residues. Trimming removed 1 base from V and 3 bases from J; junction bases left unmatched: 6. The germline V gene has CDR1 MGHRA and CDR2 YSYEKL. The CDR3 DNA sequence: TGCGCCAGCAGCCAAGCCGTCGCGGGGGGGCACACCGGGGAGCTGTTTTTT. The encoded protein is CASSQAVAGGHTGELFF.

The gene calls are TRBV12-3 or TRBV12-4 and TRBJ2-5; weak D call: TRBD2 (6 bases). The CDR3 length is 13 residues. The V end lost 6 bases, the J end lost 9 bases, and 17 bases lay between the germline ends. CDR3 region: CASSGTLGAAQYF. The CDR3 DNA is TGTGCCAGCAGCGGGACTTTGGGAGCAGCCCAGTACTTC.

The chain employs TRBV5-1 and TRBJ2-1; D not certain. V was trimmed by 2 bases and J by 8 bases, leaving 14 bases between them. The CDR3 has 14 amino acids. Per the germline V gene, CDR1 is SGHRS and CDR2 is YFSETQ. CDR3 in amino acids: CASSFTPGQDEQFF. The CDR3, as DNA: TGCGCCAGCAGCTTTACTCCTGGTCAGGATGAGCAGTTCTTC.

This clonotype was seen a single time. CDR3 coding DNA: TGTGCCACCAGGGCCCCGGGAGGCGATACGCAGTATTTT. It codes for CATRAPGGDTQYF. The chain uses TRBV15 and TRBJ2-3; the match to TRBD2 covers 7 bases. The germline gives CDR1 LNHNV, CDR2 YYDKDF (reference sequence). The CDR3 extends over 13 amino acids. The V gene end was trimmed by 6 bases and the J gene end by 6 bases; junction bases not matched to a gene: 6. Full variable domain (rest looked up from reference TRBV15 and TRBJ2-3): DAMVIQNPRYQVTQFGKPVTLSCSQTLNHNVMYWYQQKSSQAPKLLFHYYDKDFNNEADTPDNFQSRRPNTSFCFLDIRSPGLGDTAMYLCATRAPGGDTQYFGPGTRLTVL.

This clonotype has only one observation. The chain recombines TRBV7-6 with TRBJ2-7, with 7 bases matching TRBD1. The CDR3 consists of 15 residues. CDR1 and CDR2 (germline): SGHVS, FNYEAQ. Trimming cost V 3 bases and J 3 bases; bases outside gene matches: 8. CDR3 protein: CASSFLQGNLYEQYF. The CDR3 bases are TGTGCCAGCAGCTTCCTACAGGGGAATCTCTACGAGCAGTACTTC.

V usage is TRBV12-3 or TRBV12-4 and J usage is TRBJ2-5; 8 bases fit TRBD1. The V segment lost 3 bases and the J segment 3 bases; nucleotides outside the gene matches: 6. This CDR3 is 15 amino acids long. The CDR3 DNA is TGTGCCAGCAGTTTCTCACCGACAGGGGAAGAGACCCAGTACTTC. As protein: CASSFSPTGEETQYF.

The CDR3 bases are TGCGCCAGCAGCTTGGACAGGGCCTCACGGGGCGAGCAGTACTTC. It encodes CASSLDRASRGEQYF. The V call is TRBV5-1, the J call TRBJ2-7, with a possible D match to TRBD1 (6 bases). Between the trimmed V and J ends, which lost 0 bases and 6 bases, there was a span of 16 bases. CDR3 length equals 15 residues. Germline CDR1 is SGHRS and CDR2 is YFSETQ.

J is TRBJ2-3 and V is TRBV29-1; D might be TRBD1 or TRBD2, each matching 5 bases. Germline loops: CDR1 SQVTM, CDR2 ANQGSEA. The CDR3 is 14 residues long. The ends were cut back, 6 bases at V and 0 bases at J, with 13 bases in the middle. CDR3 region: CSVDIGASTDTQYF. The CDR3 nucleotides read TGCAGCGTGGATATCGGGGCCAGCACAGATACGCAGTATTTT.

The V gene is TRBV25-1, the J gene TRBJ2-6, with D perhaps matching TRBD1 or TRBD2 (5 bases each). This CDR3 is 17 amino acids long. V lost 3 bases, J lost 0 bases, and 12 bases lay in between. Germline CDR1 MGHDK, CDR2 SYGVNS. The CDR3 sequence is CASSDRDRHSGANVLTF. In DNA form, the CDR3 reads TGTGCCAGCAGTGATCGGGACCGCCACTCTGGGGCCAACGTCCTGACTTTC.